One and the same sample provided the 16 T cell receptor beta chains below, sequenced in a study of blood T cell repertoires in COVID-19. Repertoires were generated with immunoSEQ multiplex PCR, while TCRdb's copy carries only in-frame clones and drops some. The data show a few hundred thousand clones, about four fifths seen once. The specimen sequenced was peripheral blood. The receptors stem from a woman in her fifties or sixties with acute or convalescent COVID-19.

J is TRBJ2-5 and V is TRBV19; D is unclear. The length of the CDR3 is 14 residues. Germline V gene lookup returns CDR1 LNHDA and CDR2 SQIVND (reference sequence). V gave up 6 bases and J gave up 1 base, with 12 bases separating them. CDR3 bases: TGTGCCAGTAGATCCACCGGTATCCAAGAGACCCAGTACTTC. As protein: CASRSTGIQETQYF.

This CDR3 is CASSFRVGNTEAFF. DNA of the CDR3: TGTGCCAGCAGCTTTCGGGTTGGCAACACTGAAGCTTTCTTT. The rearrangement uses TRBV5-4 and TRBJ1-1; D gene ambiguous. This CDR3 is built from 14 residues. Trimming took off 2 bases at V and 2 bases at J, with 10 bases between the two ends. The germline V gene encodes CDR1 SGHNT and CDR2 YYREEE (reference sequence).

The chain joins TRBV7-3 to TRBJ2-3; D possibly corresponds to TRBD2 (5 bases). This CDR3 spans 14 amino acids. Germline V gives CDR1 SGHTA, CDR2 FQGTGA. V was pared by 5 bases and J by 0 bases, with 9 bases between. The CDR3 here is CASSLGDSTDTQYF. In DNA, the CDR3 is TGTGCCAGCAGCCTCGGGGATAGCACAGATACGCAGTATTTT. Full variable domain (outside the CDR3, taken from reference TRBV7-3 and TRBJ2-3): GAGVSQTPSNKVTEKGKYVELRCDPISGHTALYWYRQSLGQGPEFLIYFQGTGAADDSGLPNDRFFAVRPEGSVSTLKIQRTERGDSAVYLCASSLGDSTDTQYFGPGTRLTVL.

The chain employs TRBV28 and TRBJ1-2, with 9 positions matching TRBD1. This CDR3 contains 13 residues. Per germline, CDR1 MDHEN and CDR2 SYDVKM. V lost 6 bases to trimming and J lost 4 bases; unmatched junction nucleotides: 3. CDR3 coding DNA: TGTGCCAGCAGAAGACAGGGGGTCTATGGCTACACCTTC. It specifies CASRRQGVYGYTF.

The chain combines TRBV4-1 with TRBJ1-6; 7 bases align to TRBD1. V trimming: 3 bases; J trimming: 7 bases; junction bases outside the gene matches: 9. CDR1 and CDR2 (germline): MGHRA, YSYEKL. This CDR3 contains 16 residues. The CDR3 bases are TGCGCCAGCAGCCAGGAAACAGGGGCTAAAAATTCACCCCTCCACTTT. Residues: CASSQETGAKNSPLHF.

The chain is built from TRBV3-1 (or the pseudogene TRBV3-2) and TRBJ2-7; maybe TRBD1 (6 bases). The CDR3 runs 13 residues. CDR1 and CDR2 from the germline V gene are LGHDT and YNNKEL (reference sequence). V lost 4 bases to trimming and J lost 3 bases, with 10 bases between them. The chain's CDR3 is CASSPVQGYEQYF. CDR3 in DNA: TGTGCCAGCAGCCCAGTACAGGGCTACGAGCAGTACTTC.

This clone was observed a single time. This sequence joins TRBV30 and TRBJ1-3, with D possibly TRBD1 on 6 matching bases. V shed 3 bases and J shed 4 bases, with 7 bases lying between them. The CDR3 is made up of 12 amino acids. Germline-derived CDR1 and CDR2 are GTSNPN and SVGIG (reference sequence). CDR3 DNA sequence: TGTGCCTGGAGAGGGGGAGGAAACACCATATATTTT. It is translated as CAWRGGGNTIYF.

Remarks on this clone: The junction and the germline gene differ at one end; a read error may be behind it. The chain combines TRBV7-7 with TRBJ2-3; 10 positions match TRBD2. The CDR3 is made up of 15 amino acids. Germline CDR1 reads SSHAT; CDR2 reads FNYEAQ (reference sequence). In DNA, the CDR3 is TGTGCTAGCAGCCGTAGCGGGGGGCCGGGAGATACGCAGTATTTT. Translation gives CASSRSGGPGDTQYF.

This chain joins TRBV12-3 or TRBV12-4 and TRBJ1-1, with D maybe TRBD1 (6 bases). Trimming pared 1 base from V and 8 bases from J, leaving 8 bases between. This CDR3 is built from 12 residues. The CDR3 sequence: CASSLETGEAFF. The CDR3 nucleotides are TGTGCCAGCAGTTTAGAGACAGGCGAAGCTTTCTTT.

The chain combines TRBV28 with TRBJ2-7; D not resolved. The V end lost 6 bases, the J end lost 4 bases, and 7 bases lay between the germline ends. This CDR3 comprises 11 residues. CDR1 and CDR2 (germline): MDHEN, SYDVKM. The CDR3 coding sequence is TGTGCCAGCAGCTACCGATACGAGCAGTACTTC. Translating gives CASSYRYEQYF.

The rearrangement links TRBV2 to TRBJ1-5, with D unresolved. The length of the CDR3 is 15 residues. V lost 5 bases and J lost 1, with 12 bases in between. Germline CDR1 and CDR2: SNHLY and FYNNEI. This CDR3 is CASSKYQASNQPQHF. CDR3 DNA: TGTGCCAGCAGTAAGTACCAGGCAAGCAATCAGCCCCAGCATTTT.

The chain is built from TRBV7-2 and TRBJ1-1; tentative D call: TRBD1 (5 bases). The CDR3 loop spans 14 amino acids. Trimming pared 5 bases from V and 1 base from J, leaving 11 bases between. Looked up from germline, CDR1 is SGHTA and CDR2 is FQGNSA. The CDR3 nucleotides read TGTGCCAGCAGCGGCGGGGCGGCGAACACTGAAGCTTTCTTT. Translating it yields CASSGGAANTEAFF.

In its sample, this clone was seen once. The V call is TRBV7-8, the J call TRBJ2-1; 9 positions agree with TRBD2. Trimming cost V 5 bases and J 6 bases; bases outside gene matches: 14. The length of the CDR3 is 17 residues. Germline CDR1 reads SGHVS; CDR2 reads FQNEAQ. The CDR3 is CASSPEGPGLATNEQFF. DNA for the CDR3: TGTGCCAGCAGCCCCGAAGGCCCGGGACTAGCAACCAATGAGCAGTTCTTC.

This chain joins TRBV3-1 (or the pseudogene TRBV3-2) and TRBJ1-2; tentative D call: TRBD1 (6 bases). The CDR3 sequence is 13 residues long. CDR1 LGHDT and CDR2 YNNKEL come from the germline V gene (reference sequence). Trimming removed 5 bases from V and 6 bases from J, with 13 bases in between. CDR3 sequence reads: CASSSCSGDGYTF. The DNA of the CDR3 is TGTGCCAGCAGCTCTTGCTCAGGGGATGGCTACACCTTC.

V and J are TRBV12-3 or TRBV12-4 and TRBJ1-1; a weak D match, TRBD1 (5 bases). V lost 7 bases and J 5 bases, leaving 14 bases between the germline ends. CDR3 length: 13 amino acids. The DNA of the CDR3 is TGTGCCAGCACCATAGGGAGGGGTACTGAAGCTTTCTTT. Its translation: CASTIGRGTEAFF.

The V and J genes are TRBV4-1 and TRBJ1-1; the D gene is possibly TRBD1 (6 bases). Germline lookup yields CDR1 MGHRA and CDR2 YSYEKL. This CDR3 comprises 14 residues. V gave up 3 bases and J gave up 3 bases, with 11 bases separating them. This chain's CDR3 is CASSQVDSYTEAFF. The CDR3 nucleotides are TGCGCCAGCAGCCAGGTGGACAGTTACACTGAAGCTTTCTTT.